The 20 T cell receptor beta chains given below trace back to one sample, sequenced in a study of graft-versus-host responses after intestinal transplantation. Assay used: immunoSEQ multiplex PCR; TCRdb lists only in-frame clones, some missing. The sample has roughly 99,000 clones, approximately 90% seen once. For these TCRs, the target antigens are not known. This material consisted of unstimulated CD8+ T cells sorted from spleen or lymph node cells, taken before transplant. The receptors stem from a human donor who was the organ donor for an intestinal transplant.

Here the CDR3 DNA reads TGTGCCAGTAGTATCGGAGTCTTTTATGGCTACACCTTC. Its protein product is CASSIGVFYGYTF. The chain joins TRBV19 to TRBJ1-2; D uncertain. The CDR3 spans 13 residues. Per germline, CDR1 LNHDA and CDR2 SQIVND (reference sequence). V was cut by 3 bases and J by 5 bases, with 10 bases left in between. The full variable domain, completed using reference TRBV19 and TRBJ1-2, is DGGITQSPKYLFRKEGQNVTLSCEQNLNHDAMYWYRQDPGQGLRLIYYSQIVNDFQKGDIAEGYSVSREKKESFPLTVTSAQKNPTAFYLCASSIGVFYGYTFGSGTRLTVV.

This chain connects TRBV10-3 to TRBJ2-3; 13 positions agree with TRBD2. The CDR3 totals 18 residues. Germline values: CDR1 ENHRY, CDR2 SYGVKD. The junction had 11 bases not matched to a gene; V was cut back by 6 bases and J by 2 bases. The CDR3 sequence is CAIRVRTSGRPHTDTQYF. CDR3 nucleotides: TGTGCCATCAGGGTACGGACTAGCGGGAGACCTCACACAGATACGCAGTATTTT.

This sequence joins TRBV28 and TRBJ1-5, with a weak D call TRBD1 (6 bases). The CDR3 is made up of 15 amino acids. The germline gives CDR1 MDHEN, CDR2 SYDVKM. V was clipped by 3 bases and J by 1 base, with 10 bases between them. For the CDR3, the DNA is TGTGCCAGCAGTTTGCCAGGGGCCAGCAATCAGCCCCAGCATTTT. This translates into CASSLPGASNQPQHF.

CDR3 sequence reads: CASSRDFPYEQYF. The CDR3 DNA sequence: TGTGCCAGCAGCCGGGACTTCCCTTACGAGCAGTACTTC. This chain links TRBV7-9 with TRBJ2-7; possibly TRBD2 for D (6 bases). Trimming removed 5 bases at V and 4 bases at J, with 12 bases between. The length of the CDR3 is 13 residues. CDR1 and CDR2 from the germline V gene are SEHNR and FQNEAQ (reference sequence).

The chain recombines TRBV18 with TRBJ2-1; perhaps TRBD2 as D (6 bases). This CDR3 is 17 amino acids long. The V and J ends lost 6 bases and 3 bases respectively, with 21 bases between them. Germline values: CDR1 KGHSH, CDR2 LQKENI. The CDR3 DNA is TGTGCCAGCTCGACAGCTAGCGTAGCCTACAACTACAATGAGCAGTTCTTC. Translating it yields CASSTASVAYNYNEQFF.

The chain employs TRBV6-1 and TRBJ1-2; a possible D gene is TRBD1 (6 bases). V lost 2 bases and J lost 6, with 16 bases in between. Germline loops: CDR1 MNHNS, CDR2 SASEGT. The CDR3 consists of 15 residues. The CDR3 sequence is CASSELVRGLDGYTF. The DNA of the CDR3 is TGTGCCAGCAGTGAATTGGTCAGGGGATTAGATGGCTACACCTTC.

This chain uses TRBV7-8 with TRBJ2-5, with 12 bases identical to TRBD2. Unmatched junction bases numbered 10, after V lost 3 bases and J lost 5 bases. The germline V gene encodes CDR1 SGHVS and CDR2 FQNEAQ. The CDR3 length is 17 residues. The CDR3 nucleotides are TGTGCCAGCAGCTTCGGACTAGCGGGAACCCATGAGGAGACCCAGTACTTC. Translation gives CASSFGLAGTHEETQYF.

V gene TRBV5-1 combines with J gene TRBJ2-4, with 12 bases that match TRBD2. This CDR3 comprises 19 residues. CDR1 is SGHRS, CDR2 YFSETQ, per germline. V gave up 2 bases and J gave up 1 base; unmatched junction bases: 10. CDR3 nucleotide sequence: TGCGCCAGCAGCTTACGGACTAGCGGGAAGGAGGGCGCCAAAAACATTCAGTACTTC. Its translation is CASSLRTSGKEGAKNIQYF. Drawing the rest from reference TRBV5-1 and TRBJ2-4, the complete variable domain is KAGVTQTPRYLIKTRGQQVTLSCSPISGHRSVSWYQQTPGQGLQFLFEYFSETQRNKGNFPGRFSGRQFSNSRSEMNVSTLELGDSALYLCASSLRTSGKEGAKNIQYFGAGTRLSVL.

The chain links TRBV28 to TRBJ2-7; D uncertain. This CDR3 contains 11 residues. Trimming pared 2 bases from V and 6 bases from J, leaving 5 bases between. Looked up from germline, CDR1 is MDHEN and CDR2 is SYDVKM. The CDR3 reads CASSLGPEQYF. CDR3 nucleotides: TGTGCCAGCAGTTTAGGCCCCGAGCAGTACTTC.

About this clone: The sample contains more than one DNA sequence encoding this CDR3. The V and J genes are TRBV5-1 and TRBJ1-2, with TRBD1 matching 8 bases. V was pared by 0 bases and J by 6 bases, with 1 base of the junction left unmatched. This CDR3 is built from 13 residues. The germline V gene has CDR1 SGHRS and CDR2 YFSETQ. The chain's CDR3 is CASSLAGGDGYTF. The CDR3 DNA reads as TGCGCCAGCAGCTTGGCAGGGGGCGATGGCTACACCTTC.

The V and J genes are TRBV12-5 and TRBJ2-7; 7 bases line up with TRBD1. The germline V gene encodes CDR1 LGHNT and CDR2 FRNRAP. CDR3 size: 14 residues. V was clipped by 7 bases and J by 0 bases; unmatched bases: 6. The CDR3 here is CASAGTASSYEQYF. In DNA form, the CDR3 reads TGTGCTAGTGCCGGGACAGCAAGCTCCTACGAGCAGTACTTC.

This clone appeared a few times. The chain couples TRBV5-1 to TRBJ2-7; 7 bases line up with TRBD1. The CDR3 has 14 amino acids. Trimming at V came to 2 bases and at J to 1 base, leaving 3 bases not matched to a gene. From germline, CDR1 is SGHRS and CDR2 YFSETQ. CDR3 protein: CASSFPGQSYEQYF. As DNA, the CDR3 is TGCGCCAGCAGCTTCCCGGGACAGTCCTACGAGCAGTACTTC.

The chain couples TRBV28 to TRBJ1-5, with D possibly matching TRBD1 (5 bases). The germline V gene encodes CDR1 MDHEN and CDR2 SYDVKM. This CDR3 is built from 14 residues. The germline V and J ends were trimmed by 5 bases and 6 bases, with 14 bases remaining between them. For the CDR3, the DNA is TGTGCCAGCAGTCCAACAGGTTCGAGTCAGCCCCAGCATTTT. Translating gives CASSPTGSSQPQHF.

The chain carries TRBV28 and TRBJ1-4; 8 bases align to TRBD1. The trim removed 5 bases at V and 10 bases at J, leaving 18 bases unmatched. Germline CDR1 MDHEN, CDR2 SYDVKM. The CDR3 is made up of 17 amino acids. The CDR3 reads CASSPIFPRGPIGKLFF. The CDR3 DNA sequence: TGTGCCAGCAGTCCTATATTCCCCAGGGGGCCTATAGGAAAACTGTTTTTT.

The chain links TRBV7-2 to TRBJ1-5; D ambiguous. Per germline, CDR1 SGHTA and CDR2 FQGNSA. The germline V and J ends were trimmed by 1 base and 0 bases, with 7 bases remaining between them. The CDR3 spans 15 residues. The CDR3 here is CASSLVQSSNQPQHF. The DNA for the CDR3 is TGTGCCAGCAGCTTAGTACAATCTAGCAATCAGCCCCAGCATTTT.

CDR3 in DNA: TGCAGCGTTGAAGATCATAGGGGGAGACAGGGTAACAATGAGCAGTTCTTC. Translated: CSVEDHRGRQGNNEQFF. The V gene is TRBV29-1, the J gene TRBJ2-1, with TRBD1 matching over 7 bases. V was clipped by 0 bases and J by 5 bases; unmatched bases: 13. Germline V gene data show CDR1 as SQVTM and CDR2 as ANQGSEA. This CDR3 has 17 residues.

The chain combines TRBV7-9 with TRBJ2-7, with 10 bases fitting TRBD1. Germline CDR1 is SEHNR and CDR2 is FQNEAQ (reference sequence). CDR3 length equals 13 residues. The V segment lost 11 bases and the J segment 3 bases; nucleotides outside the gene matches: 7. CDR3 DNA: TGTGCCGTTGGCGGGACAGGGGTCTACGAGCAGTACTTC. This encodes CAVGGTGVYEQYF.

The chain uses TRBV5-8 and TRBJ2-5; 7 nucleotides match TRBD2. J lost 0 bases, V lost 4 bases, and 3 bases had no gene match. CDR3 length: 14 amino acids. Germline V gene data show CDR1 as SGHTS and CDR2 as YDEGEE. The CDR3 is CASSALADQETQYF. The DNA of the CDR3 is TGTGCCAGCAGCGCTCTAGCGGACCAAGAGACCCAGTACTTC.

This rearrangement joins TRBV9 to TRBJ1-6; 7 nucleotides line up with TRBD1. CDR1 and CDR2 (germline): SGDLS, YYNGEE. V shed 3 bases, J shed 8 bases, and the junction held 8 bases outside the gene matches. The CDR3 has 15 residues. The CDR3 spells CASSDPGQMDSPLHF. The DNA for the CDR3 is TGTGCCAGCAGCGACCCGGGACAGATGGATTCACCCCTCCACTTT.

V gene TRBV15 combines with J gene TRBJ1-1; 9 nucleotides line up with TRBD1. This CDR3 region has 18 residues. With 6 bases clipped from V and 3 bases from J, the junction kept 17 bases outside the gene matches. Looked up from germline, CDR1 is LNHNV and CDR2 is YYDKDF (reference sequence). The DNA for the CDR3 is TGTGCCACCAGTCATCAGAGGGCGAAGGACAGGGGTTACACTGAAGCTTTCTTT. Translated: CATSHQRAKDRGYTEAFF.